This T cell receptor beta chain emerged from a study of blood T cells in healthy people across ages. A second about 7 to 12 cycle PCR used barcoded and J-beta primers. TCRdb re-called the 5' RACE reads through MiXCR, storing one row per CDR3 protein. This table holds 910,000 or so distinct CDR3 sequences, roughly half found once. Trimming removed 6 bases from V and 0 bases from J, with 15 bases in between. The germline CDR1 and CDR2 sequences are MNHEY and SMNVEV (reference sequence). The CDR3 consists of 17 residues. The sequenced sample consisted of blood. This clonotype was obtained from an older woman in good health. The V gene is TRBV27, the J gene TRBJ1-6; the D is unclear. The CDR3 DNA follows: TGTGCCAGCAGCAGAACTCTCGACGGCTCCTATAATTCACCCCTCCACTTT. Translation gives CASSRTLDGSYNSPLHF.